This T cell receptor (beta chain) is from a study of cytomegalovirus exposure and HLA in healthy donors. About the study: The Caucasian-associated ancestry cluster held roughly 84% of more than 350 genotyped donors.

In germline, CDR1 is GTSNPN, CDR2 SVGIG (reference sequence). CDR3 size: 14 residues. The V and J ends lost 4 bases and 0 bases respectively, with 11 bases between them. The study's findings and limits: According to the study, around 150 TCR beta chains were cytomegalovirus-associated.

Primers for the PCR totalled 60 Vbeta and 13 Jbeta. TCRdb keeps only in-frame clones here, not all; method: immunoSEQ multiplex PCR. This table holds under 110,000 clones, around 70% found once. A remark on this clone: Antigen: not known.

Donors were nominally healthy when sampled, though unrecorded immune exposures were likely. The TCR originated in a boy between 10 and 17 years old in good health and CMV-seronegative. The sample comprised PBMCs. The rearrangement uses TRBV30 and TRBJ2-3; TRBD2 might be the D (5 bases). The CDR3 nucleotides are TGTGCCTGGAACCGTCTAGCTAGCACAGATACGCAGTATTTT. Protein: CAWNRLASTDTQYF.